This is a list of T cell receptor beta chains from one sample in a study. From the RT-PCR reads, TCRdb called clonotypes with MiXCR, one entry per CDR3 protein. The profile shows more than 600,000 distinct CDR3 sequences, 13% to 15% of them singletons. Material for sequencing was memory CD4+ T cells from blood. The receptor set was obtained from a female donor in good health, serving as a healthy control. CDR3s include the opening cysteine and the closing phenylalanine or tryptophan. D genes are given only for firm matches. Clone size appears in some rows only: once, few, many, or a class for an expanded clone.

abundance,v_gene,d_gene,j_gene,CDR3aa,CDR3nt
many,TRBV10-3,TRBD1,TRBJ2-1,CAISERSGGGNEQFF,TGTGCCATCAGTGAGCGGTCAGGGGGCGGGAATGAGCAGTTCTTC
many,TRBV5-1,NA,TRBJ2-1,CASSLPQETNEQFF,TGCGCCAGCAGCTTGCCCCAGGAGACCAATGAGCAGTTCTTC
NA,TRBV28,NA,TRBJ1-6,CASSPGLRGGRSPLHF,TGTGCCAGCAGTCCCGGATTGAGGGGCGGACGTTCACCCCTCCACTTT
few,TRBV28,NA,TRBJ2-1,CALSQQPYNEQFF,TGTGCCCTCTCACAGCAACCCTACAATGAGCAGTTCTTC
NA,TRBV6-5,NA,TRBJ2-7,CASSYRTGEQYF,TGTGCCAGCAGCTACCGGACGGGCGAGCAGTACTTC
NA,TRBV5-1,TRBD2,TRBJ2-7,CACHRTSGAYEQYF,TGCGCTTGTCATCGGACTAGCGGAGCCTACGAGCAGTACTTC
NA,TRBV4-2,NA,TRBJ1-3,CASSQAGISSGNTIYF,TGTGCCAGCAGCCAAGCTGGCATCAGCTCTGGAAACACCATATATTTT
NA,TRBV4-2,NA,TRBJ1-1,CASSSILLGDTEAFF,TGTGCCAGCAGCTCGATCCTTCTGGGGGACACTGAAGCTTTCTTT
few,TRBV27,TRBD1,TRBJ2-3,CASSLRQGIKDTQYF,TGTGCCAGCAGTTTACGACAGGGGATTAAAGATACGCAGTATTTT
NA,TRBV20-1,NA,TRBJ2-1,CSEQGVNNEQFF,TGCAGTGAACAGGGAGTTAACAATGAGCAGTTCTTC
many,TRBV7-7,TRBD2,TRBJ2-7,CASSLQAGAEEQYF,TGTGCCAGCAGCCTCCAAGCGGGAGCTGAGGAGCAGTACTTC
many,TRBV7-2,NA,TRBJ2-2,CASSLVGNTGELFF,TGTGCCAGCAGCTTGGTGGGCAACACCGGGGAGCTGTTTTTT
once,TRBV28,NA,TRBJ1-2,CGLGGKVYGYTF,TGTGGGTTGGGGGGGAAGGTTTATGGCTACACCTTC
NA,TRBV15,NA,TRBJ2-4,CATSRTLQGSRMAKNIQYF,TGTGCCACCAGCAGAACTCTTCAGGGGTCCCGGATGGCCAAAAACATTCAGTACTTC
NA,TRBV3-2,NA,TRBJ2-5,CASSQGLVGETQYF,TGTGCCAGCAGCCAAGGACTAGTTGGAGAGACCCAGTACTTC
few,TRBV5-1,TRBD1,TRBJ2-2,CASQRQGRSTGELFF,TGCGCCAGTCAAAGACAGGGCAGGAGCACCGGGGAGCTGTTTTTT
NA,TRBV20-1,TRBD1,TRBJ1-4,CSATPTGIGEKLFF,TGCAGTGCTACCCCGACAGGGATAGGTGAAAAACTGTTTTTT
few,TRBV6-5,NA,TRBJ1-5,CASKRTGMDQPQHF,TGTGCCAGCAAGCGAACAGGGATGGATCAGCCCCAGCATTTT
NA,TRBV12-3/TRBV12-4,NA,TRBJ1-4,CASSLSQSNEKLFF,TGTGCCAGCAGTTTAAGCCAATCGAATGAAAAACTGTTTTTT
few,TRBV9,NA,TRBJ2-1,CASSPRVSYNEQFF,TGTGCCAGCAGCCCTCGGGTGTCCTACAATGAGCAGTTCTTC
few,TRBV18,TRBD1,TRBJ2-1,CASHPHAGGYNEQFF,TGTGCCAGCCACCCCCACGCAGGGGGCTATAATGAGCAGTTCTTC
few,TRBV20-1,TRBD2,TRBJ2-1,CSVAGGPRTYNEQFF,TGCAGTGTTGCGGGAGGGCCTCGTACCTACAATGAGCAGTTCTTC
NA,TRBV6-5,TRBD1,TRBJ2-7,CASSRTGRNEQYF,TGTGCCAGCAGTCGGACAGGGCGCAACGAGCAGTACTTC
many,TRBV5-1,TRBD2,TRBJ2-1,CASSLALAGVHEQFF,TGCGCCAGCAGCTTGGCCCTAGCGGGAGTCCATGAGCAGTTCTTC
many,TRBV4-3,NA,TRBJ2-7,CASSQVKGASYEQYF,TGCGCCAGCAGCCAAGTAAAAGGGGCTTCTTACGAGCAGTACTTC
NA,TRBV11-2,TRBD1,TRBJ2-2,CASSSGQGSRRGRELFF,TGTGCCAGCAGCTCAGGACAGGGTAGCAGACGGGGCCGGGAGCTGTTTTTT
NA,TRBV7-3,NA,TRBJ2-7,CASSLTPGSSYEQYF,TGTGCCAGCAGCTTAACCCCAGGGAGCTCCTACGAGCAGTACTTC